This section outlines one TCR beta chain sequence together with its context. This sample was included in a study of cytomegalovirus exposure and HLA in healthy donors. Germline CDR1 LNHDA, CDR2 SQIVND (reference sequence). With 1 base removed from V and 1 base from J, the gap between germline ends came to 9 bases. The CDR3 contains 15 residues. A multiplex PCR was run with 60 Vbeta primers and 13 Jbeta primers. Assay used: immunoSEQ multiplex PCR; TCRdb lists only in-frame clones, some missing. The sample lists approximately 110,000 clones; 70% were seen once. The sequenced sample consisted of PBMCs. This chain links TRBV19 with TRBJ2-3, with D maybe TRBD2 (6 bases). This receptor was taken from a man aged 35 to 55 in good health and CMV-seropositive. In nucleotides, the CDR3 is TGTGCCAGTAGTATAGTGAAGCGGGGCACAGATACGCAGTATTTT. Residues: CASSIVKRGTDTQYF.